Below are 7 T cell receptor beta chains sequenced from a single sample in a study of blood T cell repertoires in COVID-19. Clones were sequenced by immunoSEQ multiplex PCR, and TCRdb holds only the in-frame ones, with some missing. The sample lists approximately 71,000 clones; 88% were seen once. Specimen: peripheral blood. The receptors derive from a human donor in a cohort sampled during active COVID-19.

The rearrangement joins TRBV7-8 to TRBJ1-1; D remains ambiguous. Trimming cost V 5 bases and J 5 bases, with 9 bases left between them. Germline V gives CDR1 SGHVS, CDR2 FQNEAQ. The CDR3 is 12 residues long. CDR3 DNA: TGTGCCAGCAGCCTTCCGGGTACTGAAGCTTTCTTT. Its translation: CASSLPGTEAFF.

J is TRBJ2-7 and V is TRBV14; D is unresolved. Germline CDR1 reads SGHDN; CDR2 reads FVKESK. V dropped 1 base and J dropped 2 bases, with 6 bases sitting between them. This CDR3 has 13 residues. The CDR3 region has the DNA TGTGCCAGCAGCCAAGGCCAGACCTACGAGCAGTACTTC. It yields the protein CASSQGQTYEQYF.

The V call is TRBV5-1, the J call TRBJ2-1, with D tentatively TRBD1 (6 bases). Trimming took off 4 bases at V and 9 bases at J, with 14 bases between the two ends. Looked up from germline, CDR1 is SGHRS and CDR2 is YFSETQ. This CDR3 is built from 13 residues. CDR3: CASSLDSPSEQFF. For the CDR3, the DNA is TGCGCCAGCAGCCTGGACAGTCCCAGTGAGCAGTTCTTC.

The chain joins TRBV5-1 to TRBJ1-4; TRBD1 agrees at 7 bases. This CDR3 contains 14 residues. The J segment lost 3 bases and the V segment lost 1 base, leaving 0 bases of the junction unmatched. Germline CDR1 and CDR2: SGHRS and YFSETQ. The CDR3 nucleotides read TGCGCCAGCAGCTTGACAGGGGCTAATGAAAAACTGTTTTTT. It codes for CASSLTGANEKLFF. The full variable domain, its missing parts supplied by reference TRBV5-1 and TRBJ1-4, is KAGVTQTPRYLIKTRGQQVTLSCSPISGHRSVSWYQQTPGQGLQFLFEYFSETQRNKGNFPGRFSGRQFSNSRSEMNVSTLELGDSALYLCASSLTGANEKLFFGSGTQLSVL.

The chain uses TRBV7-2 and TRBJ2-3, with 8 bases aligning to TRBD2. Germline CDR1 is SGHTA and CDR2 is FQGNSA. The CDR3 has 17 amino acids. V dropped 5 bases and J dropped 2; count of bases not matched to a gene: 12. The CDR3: CASSDPGGSTDTDTQYF. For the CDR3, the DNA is TGTGCCAGCAGCGACCCGGGGGGGTCCACGGACACAGATACGCAGTATTTT. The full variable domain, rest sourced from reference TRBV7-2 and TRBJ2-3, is GAGVSQSPSNKVTEKGKDVELRCDPISGHTALYWYRQSLGQGLEFLIYFQGNSAPDKSGLPSDRFSAERTGGSVSTLTIQRTQQEDSAVYLCASSDPGGSTDTDTQYFGPGTRLTVL.

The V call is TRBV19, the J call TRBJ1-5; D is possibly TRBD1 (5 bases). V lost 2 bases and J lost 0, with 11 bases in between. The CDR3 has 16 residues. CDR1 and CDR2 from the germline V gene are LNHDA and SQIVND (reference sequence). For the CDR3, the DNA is TGTGCCAGTAGTATACGAGTGACAGTTAGCAATCAGCCCCAGCATTTT. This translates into CASSIRVTVSNQPQHF.

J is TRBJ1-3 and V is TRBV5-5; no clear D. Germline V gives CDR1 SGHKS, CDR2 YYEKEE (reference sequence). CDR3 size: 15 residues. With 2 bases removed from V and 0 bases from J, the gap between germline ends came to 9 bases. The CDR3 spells CASSFQEYSGNTIYF. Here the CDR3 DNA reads TGTGCCAGCAGCTTCCAGGAATACTCTGGAAACACCATATATTTT.